This TCR beta chain was documented in a study of blood T cells in healthy people across ages. Study-level findings and limits: Calculation of diversity from one million T cells yielded estimates considered to be underestimates.

Trimming stripped 7 bases from V and 3 bases from J, with 12 bases between. CDR3 size: 14 residues. Every participating donor contributed roughly 10 milliliters of peripheral blood through a draw. Remarks on this clonotype: What it recognizes is unknown.

For the second PCR, which ran for roughly 6 to 12 cycles, a sample-barcoded 5' primer and a J-beta primer mix were used. Through a template-switch adaptor with 12 random nucleotides, each cDNA molecule received a tag. TCRdb analysed the 5' RACE reads with MiXCR anew, one entry per CDR3 protein. The table records about 800,000 distinct CDR3 sequences, roughly 60% of them present only once. Sequenced input: blood. The sequence was collected from a man under 40 in good health. This sequence joins TRBV12-3 or TRBV12-4 and TRBJ2-2; D ambiguous. The CDR3 loop is CASNPGPYTGELFF. As DNA, the CDR3 is TGTGCCAGCAATCCCGGGCCTTACACCGGGGAGCTGTTTTTT.